This T cell receptor (beta chain) was sequenced in a study of shared clonotypes between healthy human individuals. The data were produced by immunoSEQ multiplex PCR, yet TCRdb's version contains in-frame clones alone and is incomplete. Among some 790,000 clones listed, just under 75% were seen once. This CDR3 comprises 14 residues. The V end was cut by 6 bases, the J end by 2 bases, with 12 bases between. CDR1 and CDR2 from the germline V gene are SNHLY and FYNNEI. The sequenced material came from memory CD4+ T cells sorted from blood. Subset here: CD45RA-negative fraction. This sequence originates from a woman aged 25 to 45 in good health. J is TRBJ2-3 and V is TRBV2; no firm D call. CDR3 bases: TGTGCCAGCAGGGGAACGGCGGACACAGATACGCAGTATTTT. It translates to CASRGTADTDTQYF.